This is a list of T cell receptor beta chains from one sample in a study of blood T cell repertoires in COVID-19. This table comes from immunoSEQ multiplex PCR, and its TCRdb copy is limited to in-frame clones, with some not included. The sample shows approximately 220,000 clones, 83% of them seen only once. The specimen was PBMCs or T cells enriched from blood (not recorded which). The source is a woman between 50 and 59 years old who had been exposed to COVID-19. CDR3s include the opening cysteine and the closing phenylalanine or tryptophan. Each record gives: J gene, clone size, D gene, V gene, CDR3 protein, CDR3 DNA. A D gene is named only where the DNA matches it firmly. Clone sizes are given selectively: once, few, many, or a class where the clone is expanded.

j_gene: TRBJ2-7; abundance: .; d_gene: .; v_gene: TRBV2; CDR3aa: CASSARWEDEQYF; CDR3nt: TGTGCCAGCAGTGCCAGGTGGGAGGACGAGCAGTACTTC
j_gene: TRBJ1-3; abundance: few; d_gene: .; v_gene: TRBV9; CDR3aa: CASSMLQVPSGNTIYF; CDR3nt: TGTGCCAGCAGCATGCTACAGGTGCCCTCTGGAAACACCATATATTTT
j_gene: TRBJ2-3; abundance: once; d_gene: .; v_gene: TRBV7-3; CDR3aa: CASSLDSFTDTQYF; CDR3nt: TGTGCCAGCAGCCTGGACAGTTTCACAGATACGCAGTATTTT
j_gene: TRBJ1-1; abundance: .; d_gene: .; v_gene: TRBV7-9; CDR3aa: CASTPKRDTEAFF; CDR3nt: TGTGCCAGCACGCCTAAGCGCGACACTGAAGCTTTCTTT
j_gene: TRBJ1-2; abundance: .; d_gene: .; v_gene: TRBV29-1; CDR3aa: CSALRGGYGYTF; CDR3nt: TGCAGCGCCCTGCGGGGTGGGTATGGCTACACCTTC
j_gene: TRBJ1-5; abundance: .; d_gene: .; v_gene: TRBV4-1; CDR3aa: CASSQDLIAANQPQHF; CDR3nt: TGCGCCAGCAGCCAAGATCTTATAGCCGCTAATCAGCCCCAGCATTTT
j_gene: TRBJ2-7; abundance: once; d_gene: .; v_gene: TRBV11-1; CDR3aa: CASSLDGGVSYEQYF; CDR3nt: TGTGCCAGCAGCTTAGACGGGGGAGTCTCCTACGAGCAGTACTTC
j_gene: TRBJ1-1; abundance: .; d_gene: TRBD1; v_gene: TRBV18; CDR3aa: CASSPQGAHRNTEAFF; CDR3nt: TGTGCCAGCTCACCACAGGGGGCGCATAGGAACACTGAAGCTTTCTTT
j_gene: TRBJ1-3; abundance: .; d_gene: TRBD1; v_gene: TRBV28; CDR3aa: CASTAQGLGNTIYF; CDR3nt: TGTGCCAGCACCGCACAGGGGTTAGGAAACACCATATATTTT
j_gene: TRBJ1-1; abundance: .; d_gene: .; v_gene: TRBV12-3/TRBV12-4; CDR3aa: CASRPREGTEAFF; CDR3nt: TGTGCCAGCAGGCCCAGGGAAGGCACTGAAGCTTTCTTT
j_gene: TRBJ1-1; abundance: .; d_gene: .; v_gene: TRBV7-9; CDR3aa: CASSPSQTANTEAFF; CDR3nt: TGTGCCAGCAGCCCCTCCCAGACAGCGAACACTGAAGCTTTCTTT
j_gene: TRBJ1-6; abundance: .; d_gene: .; v_gene: TRBV4-2; CDR3aa: CASSQVDSSYNSPLHF; CDR3nt: TGTGCCAGCAGCCAAGTTGACAGCTCCTATAATTCACCCCTCCACTTT
j_gene: TRBJ1-5; abundance: .; d_gene: .; v_gene: TRBV28; CDR3aa: CASSLPSGNQPQHF; CDR3nt: TGTGCCAGCAGTCTTCCTTCGGGCAATCAGCCCCAGCATTTT
j_gene: TRBJ2-3; abundance: .; d_gene: .; v_gene: TRBV6-6; CDR3aa: CASRRGAEDTQYF; CDR3nt: TGTGCCAGCAGGCGCGGGGCCGAAGATACGCAGTATTTT
j_gene: TRBJ2-3; abundance: .; d_gene: .; v_gene: TRBV7-9; CDR3aa: CASSKSQGGGFGTQYF; CDR3nt: TGTGCCAGCAGCAAGTCCCAAGGAGGAGGTTTCGGTACGCAGTATTTT
j_gene: TRBJ2-7; abundance: .; d_gene: .; v_gene: TRBV4-3; CDR3aa: CASSQEGTGLYEQYF; CDR3nt: TGCGCCAGCAGCCAGGAAGGAACAGGGCTGTACGAGCAGTACTTC
j_gene: TRBJ1-2; abundance: .; d_gene: TRBD1; v_gene: TRBV7-8; CDR3aa: CASSLDQGQSYGYTF; CDR3nt: TGTGCCAGCAGCTTAGATCAGGGACAGTCATATGGCTACACCTTC
j_gene: TRBJ1-5; abundance: .; d_gene: .; v_gene: TRBV15; CDR3aa: CATSRDTGTSNQPQHF; CDR3nt: TGTGCCACCAGCAGAGATACAGGGACGAGCAATCAGCCCCAGCATTTT
j_gene: TRBJ2-2; abundance: .; d_gene: .; v_gene: TRBV9; CDR3aa: CASSPGQGKVGELFF; CDR3nt: TGTGCCAGCAGCCCTGGGCAGGGCAAGGTCGGGGAGCTGTTTTTT
j_gene: TRBJ1-1; abundance: once; d_gene: .; v_gene: TRBV10-2; CDR3aa: CASSRGTEAFF; CDR3nt: TGCGCCAGCAGCCGGGGCACTGAAGCTTTCTTT
j_gene: TRBJ1-6; abundance: .; d_gene: .; v_gene: TRBV27; CDR3aa: CASSPGHLRSLHF; CDR3nt: TGTGCCAGCAGTCCCGGACACCTTAGGTCCCTCCACTTT
j_gene: TRBJ2-7; abundance: .; d_gene: .; v_gene: TRBV5-6; CDR3aa: CASSRLRDPAYEQYF; CDR3nt: TGTGCCAGCAGCCGGTTGCGGGACCCCGCCTACGAGCAGTACTTC
j_gene: TRBJ1-1; abundance: .; d_gene: .; v_gene: TRBV29-1; CDR3aa: CSVANPVNTEAFF; CDR3nt: TGCAGCGTTGCGAACCCAGTTAACACTGAAGCTTTCTTT